This is a list of T cell receptor beta chains from one sample in a study of vaccination effects on CD4 cells after COVID-19. Sequenced by immunoSEQ multiplex PCR; TCRdb stores in-frame clones only, minus some. Of about 30,000 clones listed, around 74% are singletons. Antigen specificity for these receptors is unknown. The specimen was CD4+ T cells from PBMCs cultured with HCoV-OC43 spike peptides, collected after COVID-19 vaccination. Source of these receptors: a human donor who received a COVID-19 vaccine. Each CDR3 is given with its conserved first and last residue. D genes are given only for firm matches. Size values are once, few and many counts, or a class for expanded clones, and some rows have none.

-,TRBJ2-1,TRBD2,TRBV7-2,TGTGCCAGCAGCTTAATGGCGGGAGCCCACAATGAGCAGTTCTTC,CASSLMAGAHNEQFF
-,TRBJ1-1,-,TRBV3-1/TRBV3-2,TGTGCCAGCAGCCAAGATCGACCGAACACTGAAGCTTTCTTT,CASSQDRPNTEAFF
few,TRBJ2-7,-,TRBV10-1,TGCGCCAGACGAATTTCCAGACCACCTTACGAGCAGTACTTC,CARRISRPPYEQYF
-,TRBJ2-3,-,TRBV6-5,TGTGCCAGCAGTACGCAGGGAGGAGATACGCAGTATTTT,CASSTQGGDTQYF
-,TRBJ1-2,TRBD1,TRBV6-5,TGTGCCAGTTTGAGGGACAGGGGGAAGTATGGCTACACCTTC,CASLRDRGKYGYTF
-,TRBJ1-4,-,TRBV24-1,TGTGCCACCAGTGATTTAAGTCAGGGGATGGCAACTAATGAAAAACTGTTTTTT,CATSDLSQGMATNEKLFF
-,TRBJ2-3,-,TRBV5-1,TGCGCCAGCAGCTTGGATAGGCCTGGGGCAACAGATACGCAGTATTTT,CASSLDRPGATDTQYF
-,TRBJ2-3,-,TRBV30,TGTGCCTGGAGTGTAGGTGGGGAAGCAGATACGCAGTATTTT,CAWSVGGEADTQYF
-,TRBJ2-6,TRBD1,TRBV5-1,TGCGCCAGCAGCTATGAGACTATGGACAGGATCTCTGGGGCCAACGTCCTGACTTTC,CASSYETMDRISGANVLTF
-,TRBJ2-7,TRBD2,TRBV27,TGTGCCAGCAGGCTAGCGGGAGTATATGCCTACGAGCAGTACTTC,CASRLAGVYAYEQYF
-,TRBJ1-1,TRBD1,TRBV7-4,TGTGCCAGCAGCTTTAGGGGACAGACAAACACTGAAGCTTTCTTT,CASSFRGQTNTEAFF
-,TRBJ2-1,-,TRBV21-1,TGTGCCAGCAGCTCCCGGGACAGTTACAATGAGCAGTTCTTC,CASSSRDSYNEQFF
-,TRBJ1-4,TRBD1,TRBV5-4,TGTGCCAGCAGCCCTGGGACAGGGGAGGAAAAACTGTTTTTT,CASSPGTGEEKLFF
-,TRBJ1-1,TRBD1,TRBV6-5,TGTGCCAGCAGTTACGGACAGGGGAACACTGAAGCTTTCTTT,CASSYGQGNTEAFF
-,TRBJ1-3,-,TRBV10-3,TGTGCCACAAGCGGGGGAGGGGACACCATATATTTT,CATSGGGDTIYF
-,TRBJ1-5,-,TRBV11-1,TGTGCCAGCAGCCTGGAGAGCAATCAGCCCCAGCATTTT,CASSLESNQPQHF
-,TRBJ2-5,TRBD2,TRBV5-8,TGTGCCAGCAGCTTGGGGCTAGCGGGAGGGCAAGAGACCCAGTACTTC,CASSLGLAGGQETQYF
-,TRBJ2-5,TRBD1,TRBV7-9,TGTGCCAGCAGATTATACAGGGGGCAAGAGACCCAGTACTTC,CASRLYRGQETQYF
-,TRBJ1-1,-,TRBV9,TGTGCCAGCAGCGTAGCCTGGGGGGGGACTGAAGCTTTCTTT,CASSVAWGGTEAFF
few,TRBJ2-1,TRBD1,TRBV19,TGTGCCAGTAGGACGGGACAGGGCTCCTACAATGAGCAGTTCTTC,CASRTGQGSYNEQFF
-,TRBJ2-3,TRBD2,TRBV3-1/TRBV3-2,TGTGCCAGCAGCCAAGTACTCGCGGGGGGTGATACGCAGTATTTT,CASSQVLAGGDTQYF
once,TRBJ2-2,-,TRBV7-6,TGTGCCAGCAGCTCAGGACAGTACACCGGGGAGCTGTTTTTT,CASSSGQYTGELFF
once,TRBJ2-1,-,TRBV15,TGTGCCACCAGCAGGGAGGTCGGGGACAATGAGCAGTTCTTC,CATSREVGDNEQFF
few,TRBJ2-5,-,TRBV11-2,TGTGCCAGCAGCTTAGGAGTTGAGACCCAGTACTTC,CASSLGVETQYF
-,TRBJ2-7,TRBD2,TRBV19,TGTGCCAGTAGTGGCTCCGGGACTAGCCTCTACGAGCAGTACTTC,CASSGSGTSLYEQYF
-,TRBJ1-3,TRBD1,TRBV19,TGTGCCAGTAGTGCCCGGACAGGGGGAAACACCATATATTTT,CASSARTGGNTIYF
-,TRBJ2-1,-,TRBV2,TGTGCCAGCAGTGAAGGTTCCTACAATGAGCAGTTCTTC,CASSEGSYNEQFF
-,TRBJ2-1,-,TRBV12-3/TRBV12-4,TGTGCCAGCACTATTTCGGGGTTTAATGAGCAGTTCTTC,CASTISGFNEQFF
-,TRBJ2-3,TRBD2,TRBV9,TGTGCCAGCAGCGGAGTAGCGGGAGCGGGAGATACGCAGTATTTT,CASSGVAGAGDTQYF